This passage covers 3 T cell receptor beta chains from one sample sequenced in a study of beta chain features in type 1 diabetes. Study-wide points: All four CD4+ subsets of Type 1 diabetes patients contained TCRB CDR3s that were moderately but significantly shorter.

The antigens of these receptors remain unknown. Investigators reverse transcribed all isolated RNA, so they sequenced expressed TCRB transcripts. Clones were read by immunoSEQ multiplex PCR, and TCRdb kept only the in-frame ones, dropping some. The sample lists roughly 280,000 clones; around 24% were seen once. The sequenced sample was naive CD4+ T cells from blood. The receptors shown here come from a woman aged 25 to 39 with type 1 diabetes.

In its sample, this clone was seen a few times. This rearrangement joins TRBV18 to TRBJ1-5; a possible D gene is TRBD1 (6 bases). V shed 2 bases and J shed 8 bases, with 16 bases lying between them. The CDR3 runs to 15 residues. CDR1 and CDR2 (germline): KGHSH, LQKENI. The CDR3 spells CASSPSQGRIEPQHF. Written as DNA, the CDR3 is TGTGCCAGCTCACCAAGCCAGGGGCGCATAGAGCCCCAGCATTTT.

CDR3 residues: CASRPTGPNEQFF. CDR3 nucleotide sequence: TGCGCCAGCAGGCCTACAGGCCCCAATGAGCAGTTCTTC. The V call is TRBV4-1, the J call TRBJ2-1; D possibly corresponds to TRBD1 (5 bases). Per germline, CDR1 MGHRA and CDR2 YSYEKL. V was clipped by 6 bases and J by 6 bases, with 12 bases between them. CDR3 length equals 13 residues.

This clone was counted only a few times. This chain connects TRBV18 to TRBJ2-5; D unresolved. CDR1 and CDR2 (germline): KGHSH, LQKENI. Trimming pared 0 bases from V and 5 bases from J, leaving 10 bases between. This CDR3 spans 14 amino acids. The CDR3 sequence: CASSPPELTETQYF. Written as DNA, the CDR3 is TGTGCCAGCTCACCACCGGAGTTGACGGAGACCCAGTACTTC.